These 23 T cell receptor beta chains came from one sample sequenced in a study of OX40 agonist ivuxolimab in advanced cancers. The method was immunoSEQ multiplex PCR; TCRdb's version includes in-frame clones alone and lacks a portion of them. The data show about 53,000 clones, around 84% seen once. Material: CD4+ or CD8+ T cells sorted from blood, obtained in a trial of the OX40 agonist ivuxolimab. The receptors derive from an adult with an advanced solid tumor such as melanoma, head and neck, liver or kidney cancer.

The chain combines TRBV11-1 with TRBJ2-3; TRBD2 agrees at 11 bases. This CDR3 has 16 amino acids. Unmatched junction bases numbered 5, after V lost 5 bases and J lost 1 base. Germline loops: CDR1 SGHAT, CDR2 FQDESV (reference sequence). CDR3: CASSPGLAEGTDTQYF. The DNA of the CDR3 is TGTGCCAGCAGCCCGGGACTAGCGGAGGGCACAGATACGCAGTATTTT.

The genes are TRBV7-8 and TRBJ1-3; 9 bases are shared with TRBD1. Per the germline V gene, CDR1 is SGHVS and CDR2 is FQNEAQ. The CDR3 runs 17 residues. J lost 8 bases, V lost 0 bases, and 11 bases had no gene match. CDR3 sequence: CASSLAGTGLLRDTIYF. CDR3 in DNA: TGTGCCAGCAGCTTAGCGGGGACAGGGCTGCTTCGAGACACCATATATTTT.

The chain joins TRBV5-5 to TRBJ1-1; D uncertain. Trimming pared 0 bases from V and 0 bases from J, leaving 3 bases between. The CDR3 has 13 residues. CDR1 is SGHKS, CDR2 YYEKEE, per germline (reference sequence). Written as DNA, the CDR3 is TGTGCCAGCAGCTTGGTAATGAACACTGAAGCTTTCTTT. Encoded protein: CASSLVMNTEAFF.

The J gene is TRBJ1-1, the V gene TRBV11-2; D is unclear. Trimming shortened V by 0 bases and J by 1 base, and 3 bases separated the two germline ends. Germline CDR1 and CDR2: SGHAT and FQNNGV. The CDR3 is 13 amino acids. In DNA form, the CDR3 reads TGTGCCAGCAGCTTAGAACGGAACACTGAAGCTTTCTTT. Translated, it gives CASSLERNTEAFF.

The genes are TRBV27 and TRBJ1-4; tentatively, D is TRBD1 (5 bases). Germline V gives CDR1 MNHEY, CDR2 SMNVEV (reference sequence). This CDR3 comprises 14 residues. V was shortened by 0 bases and J by 4 bases, with 6 bases between the two germline ends. CDR3 loop: CASSLSRVNEKLFF. The CDR3 DNA reads TGTGCCAGCAGTTTATCCAGGGTTAATGAAAAACTGTTTTTT.

The genes are TRBV10-3 and TRBJ1-1; weak D call: TRBD1 (6 bases). V was clipped by 9 bases and J by 7 bases, with 15 bases between them. Germline V gene data show CDR1 as ENHRY and CDR2 as SYGVKD. The CDR3 sequence is 12 residues long. The CDR3 bases are TGTGCCATGCATGGGGGCAGGGGTGAAGCTTTCTTT. It is translated as CAMHGGRGEAFF.

The V gene is TRBV7-9, the J gene TRBJ2-7; 10 bases agree with TRBD2. The CDR3 spans 15 residues. After removal of 4 bases from V and 2 bases from J, the junction contained 5 bases not matched to a gene. The V gene's germline CDR1 is SEHNR and CDR2 FQNEAQ (reference sequence). CDR3 sequence (DNA): TGTGCCAGCAGCTCAACTAGCGGGACGACCTACGAGCAGTACTTC. Protein sequence: CASSSTSGTTYEQYF.

The chain joins TRBV15 to TRBJ1-1; D is uncertain. Germline V gives CDR1 LNHNV, CDR2 YYDKDF (reference sequence). The V and J ends lost 0 bases and 4 bases respectively, with 12 bases between them. This CDR3 is built from 15 residues. The CDR3 sequence: CATSRDLFSGTEAFF. In DNA, the CDR3 is TGTGCCACCAGCAGAGATCTATTTAGTGGCACTGAAGCTTTCTTT.

Worth noting for this clone: At one boundary the junction diverges from the germline segment, which might be a read error. The chain joins TRBV5-4 to TRBJ2-5; TRBD2 matches at 9 bases. Germline CDR1 SGHNT, CDR2 YYREEE (reference sequence). The CDR3 length is 16 residues. The CDR3: CASTGPDSGSAETQHF. In DNA, the CDR3 is TGTGCCAGCACCGGGCCGGATAGCGGGAGCGCAGAGACCCAGCACTTC. The variable domain in full, completed from reference TRBV5-4 and TRBJ2-5, reads ETGVTQSPTHLIKTRGQQVTLRCSSQSGHNTVSWYQQALGQGPQFIFQYYREEENGRGNFPPRFSGLQFPNYSSELNVNALELDDSALYLCASTGPDSGSAETQHFGPGTRLLVL.

This chain joins TRBV6-6 and TRBJ1-4; tentatively, D is TRBD1 (6 bases). Germline lookup yields CDR1 MNHNY and CDR2 SVGAGI (reference sequence). Trimming left V 5 bases short and J 2 bases short, with 15 bases between. The CDR3 totals 16 residues. CDR3 region: CASSQPGGATNEKLFF. DNA of the CDR3: TGTGCCAGCAGTCAACCCGGGGGGGCGACTAATGAAAAACTGTTTTTT.

This chain uses TRBV15 with TRBJ2-4, with D possibly being TRBD1 (7 bases). The CDR3 is made up of 16 amino acids. The ends were cut back, 0 bases at V and 7 bases at J, with 16 bases in the middle. Per the germline V gene, CDR1 is LNHNV and CDR2 is YYDKDF (reference sequence). CDR3 in amino acids: CATSREGGTGANIQYF. For the CDR3, the DNA is TGTGCCACCAGCAGAGAGGGGGGCACAGGGGCGAACATTCAGTACTTC. Filled out from reference TRBV15 and TRBJ2-4, the complete variable domain reads DAMVIQNPRYQVTQFGKPVTLSCSQTLNHNVMYWYQQKSSQAPKLLFHYYDKDFNNEADTPDNFQSRRPNTSFCFLDIRSPGLGDTAMYLCATSREGGTGANIQYFGAGTRLSVL.

CDR3 in amino acids: CASSQDGLNTDTQYF. The DNA of the CDR3 is TGTGCCAGCAGCCAAGATGGGCTAAATACAGATACGCAGTATTTT. J is TRBJ2-3 and V is TRBV4-2; D call uncertain. The CDR3 covers 15 residues. Germline V lookup: CDR1 LGHNA, CDR2 YNFKEQ. V was pared by 0 bases and J by 3 bases, with 10 bases between.

The rearrangement joins TRBV7-2 to TRBJ1-5, with a weak D call TRBD1 (5 bases). Germline-derived CDR1 and CDR2 are SGHTA and FQGNSA. The V end was cut by 5 bases, the J end by 0 bases, with 11 bases between. This CDR3 has 15 residues. CDR3 amino acids: CASSPRGNSNQPQHF. CDR3 bases: TGTGCCAGCAGCCCCCGGGGGAATAGCAATCAGCCCCAGCATTTT.

V is TRBV6-6 and J is TRBJ1-2; maybe TRBD1 (5 bases). There are 14 residues in the CDR3. CDR1 MNHNY and CDR2 SVGAGI come from the germline V gene (reference sequence). The V end was cut by 6 bases, the J end by 4 bases, with 15 bases between. This CDR3 is CASRPTDTGYGYTF. CDR3 nucleotide sequence: TGTGCCAGCAGGCCGACAGATACTGGCTATGGCTACACCTTC.

There are a few counts of this clone. The chain carries TRBV19 and TRBJ2-3; TRBD2 matches at 9 bases. V lost 5 bases, J lost 1 base, and 7 bases stayed unmatched. The CDR3 loop spans 16 amino acids. Germline CDR1 and CDR2: LNHDA and SQIVND (reference sequence). The CDR3: CASSVVGTSRTDTQYF. As DNA, the CDR3 is TGTGCCAGTAGTGTTGTTGGGACTAGCCGCACAGATACGCAGTATTTT.

V gene TRBV25-1 combines with J gene TRBJ1-2; 8 nucleotides match TRBD1. With 5 bases clipped from V and 6 bases from J, the junction kept 8 bases outside the gene matches. CDR3 size: 14 residues. Per germline, CDR1 MGHDK and CDR2 SYGVNS. The CDR3 DNA is TGTGCCAGCAGTACACCCGGGACAGGTAATGGCTACACCTTC. This gives the protein CASSTPGTGNGYTF.

The chain couples TRBV11-2 to TRBJ2-7; 12 nucleotides line up with TRBD1. V lost 6 bases to trimming and J lost 6 bases; unmatched junction nucleotides: 6. Germline CDR1 and CDR2: SGHAT and FQNNGV. This CDR3 contains 14 residues. This chain's CDR3 is CASSSGQGASEQYF. CDR3 sequence (DNA): TGTGCCAGCAGTTCGGGACAGGGGGCTTCCGAGCAGTACTTC.

This chain connects TRBV6-6 to TRBJ2-1, with D perhaps assigned TRBD1 or TRBD2 (5 bases each). The CDR3 loop spans 15 amino acids. Deletions cut 6 bases from V and 6 bases from J, with 18 bases between. Per the germline V gene, CDR1 is MNHNY and CDR2 is SVGAGI (reference sequence). This CDR3 reads CASSRERGQGNEQFF. The CDR3 nucleotides are TGTGCCAGCAGCCGGGAAAGGGGCCAGGGCAATGAGCAGTTCTTC.

CDR3 region: CASNPQGGLADTQYF. CDR3 in DNA: TGTGCCAGTAATCCACAGGGTGGTTTAGCAGATACGCAGTATTTT. This rearrangement joins TRBV19 to TRBJ2-3; a weak D match, TRBD1 (6 bases). In germline, CDR1 is LNHDA, CDR2 SQIVND (reference sequence). This CDR3 is built from 15 residues. Trimming removed 7 bases at V and 4 bases at J, with 18 bases between. Together with reference TRBV19 and TRBJ2-3, the CDR3 gives the full variable domain: DGGITQSPKYLFRKEGQNVTLSCEQNLNHDAMYWYRQDPGQGLRLIYYSQIVNDFQKGDIAEGYSVSREKKESFPLTVTSAQKNPTAFYLCASNPQGGLADTQYFGPGTRLTVL.

CDR3 protein: CATSRDGTSSLNTGELFF. The CDR3 region has the DNA TGTGCCACCAGCAGAGATGGGACTAGCAGCCTGAACACCGGGGAGCTGTTTTTT. V is TRBV15 and J is TRBJ2-2; TRBD2 agrees at 9 bases. Germline values: CDR1 LNHNV, CDR2 YYDKDF (reference sequence). The CDR3 has 18 amino acids. Germline trimming cut 0 bases from V and 1 base from J; bases unmatched to any gene: 6.

This clone was picked up a small number of times. This chain uses TRBV27 with TRBJ1-1, with 8 bases matching TRBD1. Per germline, CDR1 MNHEY and CDR2 SMNVEV (reference sequence). The V segment lost 8 bases and the J segment 3 bases; nucleotides outside the gene matches: 11. The CDR3 runs 15 residues. The CDR3, as DNA: TGTGCCAGCGGACTATTCGGACAGGGATACACTGAAGCTTTCTTT. It encodes CASGLFGQGYTEAFF.

The chain links TRBV21-1 to TRBJ2-7; TRBD2 is the table's D call, not checked against the DNA. TRBV21-1 is termed a pseudogene. CDR3 length: 16 residues. The CDR3 reads CASSKARGLAGGGQYF. DNA of the CDR3: TGTGCCAGCAGCAAAGCCCGGGGCCTAGCGGGAGGTGGGCAGTACTTC.

This sequence joins TRBV7-9 and TRBJ1-5; D call uncertain. The germline V and J ends were trimmed by 4 bases and 9 bases, with 10 bases remaining between them. The CDR3 has 12 residues. Germline V gene sequence: CDR1 SEHNR, CDR2 FQNEAQ (reference sequence). CDR3 region: CASSSPGGPQHF. CDR3 nucleotide sequence: TGTGCCAGCAGCTCCCCCGGTGGGCCCCAGCATTTT.